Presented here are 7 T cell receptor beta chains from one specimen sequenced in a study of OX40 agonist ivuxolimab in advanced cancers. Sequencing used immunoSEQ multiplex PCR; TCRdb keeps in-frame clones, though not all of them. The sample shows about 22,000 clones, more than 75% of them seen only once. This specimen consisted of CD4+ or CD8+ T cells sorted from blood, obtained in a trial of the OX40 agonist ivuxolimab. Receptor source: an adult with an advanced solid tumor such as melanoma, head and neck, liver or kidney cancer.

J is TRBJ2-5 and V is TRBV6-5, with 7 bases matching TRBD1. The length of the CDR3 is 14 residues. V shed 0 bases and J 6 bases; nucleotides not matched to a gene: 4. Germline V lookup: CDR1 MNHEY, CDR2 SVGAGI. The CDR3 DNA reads TGTGCCAGCAGTTACTCGTTCAGGGGGAAGACCCAGTACTTC. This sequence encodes CASSYSFRGKTQYF.

In DNA form, the CDR3 reads TGTGCCAGCAGCCAAGAACAGAGACTAGCGGGAGATGGTGGTCGTACAGATACGCAGTATTTT. Its protein product is CASSQEQRLAGDGGRTDTQYF. The genes are TRBV4-2 and TRBJ2-3; TRBD2 matches at 12 bases. The CDR3 sequence is 21 residues long. Per germline, CDR1 LGHNA and CDR2 YNFKEQ. The V gene end was trimmed by 0 bases and the J gene end by 3 bases; junction bases not matched to a gene: 16.

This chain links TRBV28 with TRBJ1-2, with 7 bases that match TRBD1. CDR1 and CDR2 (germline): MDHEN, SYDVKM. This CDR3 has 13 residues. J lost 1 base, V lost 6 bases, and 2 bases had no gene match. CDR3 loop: CASRRQGNYGYTF. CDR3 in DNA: TGTGCCAGCAGACGACAGGGTAACTATGGCTACACCTTC.

In nucleotides, the CDR3 is TGTGCCAGCACCCAAACCGGGACACGCACCTACAATGAGCAGTTCTTC. Amino acid sequence: CASTQTGTRTYNEQFF. The chain carries TRBV5-4 and TRBJ2-1; maybe TRBD1 (6 bases). This CDR3 has 16 residues. Germline CDR1 reads SGHNT; CDR2 reads YYREEE (reference sequence). V lost 6 bases and J lost 2, with 18 bases in between.

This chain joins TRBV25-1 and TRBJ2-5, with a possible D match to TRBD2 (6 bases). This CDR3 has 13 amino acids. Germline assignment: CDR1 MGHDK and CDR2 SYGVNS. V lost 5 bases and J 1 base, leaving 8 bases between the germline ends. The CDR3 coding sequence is TGTGCCAGCAGTTTCGGGGGCCAAGAGACCCAGTACTTC. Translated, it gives CASSFGGQETQYF. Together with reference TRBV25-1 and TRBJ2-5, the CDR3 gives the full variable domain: EADIYQTPRYLVIGTGKKITLECSQTMGHDKMYWYQQDPGMELHLIHYSYGVNSTEKGDLSSESTVSRIRTEHFPLTLESARPSHTSQYLCASSFGGQETQYFGPGTRLLVL.

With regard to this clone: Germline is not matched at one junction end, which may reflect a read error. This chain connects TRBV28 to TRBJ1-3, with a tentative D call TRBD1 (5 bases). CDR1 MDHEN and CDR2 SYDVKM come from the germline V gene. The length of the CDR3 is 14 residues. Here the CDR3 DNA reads TGTGCCAGCAGTTTCCGGGGCAGTGGAAGCACCATATATTTT. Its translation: CASSFRGSGSTIYF.

In DNA, the CDR3 is TGCGCCAGCAGCTTGGAGGGGAACTCTGGAAACACCATATATTTT. Residues: CASSLEGNSGNTIYF. The V call is TRBV5-1, the J call TRBJ1-3; maybe TRBD1 (5 bases). Germline V gives CDR1 SGHRS, CDR2 YFSETQ. This CDR3 is built from 15 residues. V lost 0 bases to trimming and J lost 0 bases, with 7 bases between them. The full variable domain, completed using reference TRBV5-1 and TRBJ1-3, is KAGVTQTPRYLIKTRGQQVTLSCSPISGHRSVSWYQQTPGQGLQFLFEYFSETQRNKGNFPGRFSGRQFSNSRSEMNVSTLELGDSALYLCASSLEGNSGNTIYFGEGSWLTVV.